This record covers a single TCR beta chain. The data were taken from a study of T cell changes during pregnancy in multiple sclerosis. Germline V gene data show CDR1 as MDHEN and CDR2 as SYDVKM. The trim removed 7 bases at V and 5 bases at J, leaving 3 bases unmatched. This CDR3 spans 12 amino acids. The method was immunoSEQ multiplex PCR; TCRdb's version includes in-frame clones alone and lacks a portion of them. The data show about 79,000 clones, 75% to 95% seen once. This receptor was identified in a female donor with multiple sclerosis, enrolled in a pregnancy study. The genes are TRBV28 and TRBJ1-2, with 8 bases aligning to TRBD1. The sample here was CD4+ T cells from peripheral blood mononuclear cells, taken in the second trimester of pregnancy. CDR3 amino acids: CASTDRAYGYTF. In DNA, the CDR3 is TGTGCCAGCACGGACAGGGCTTATGGCTACACCTTC.